A single sample gave rise to the 8 T cell receptor beta chains below, sequenced in a study of patients and donors after allogeneic stem cell transplantation. MiXCR, applied by TCRdb to the RT-PCR reads, yields one record per CDR3 protein. The table records 150,000 to 200,000 distinct CDR3 sequences, nearly 25% of them present only once. The sample taken for sequencing was blood, either unsorted or a sorted T cell fraction (not recorded which). Receptors were obtained from a human donor who was either an allogeneic HSCT recipient or a stem cell or donor lymphocyte infusion donor (not recorded which). It is not recorded whose cells these are; they may come from a transplant donor.

This clonotype came up a few times. This rearrangement joins TRBV21-1 to TRBJ2-7; TRBD2 is the table's D call and was not checked against the DNA. TRBV21-1 is a recognized pseudogene. The CDR3 has 17 amino acids. The CDR3 nucleotides read TGTGCCAGCAGCAAAGTTTTCGGGAGTAGCGGGGGCTACGAGCAGTACTTC. Translating it yields CASSKVFGSSGGYEQYF.

This chain joins TRBV13 and TRBJ2-7; a weak D match, TRBD2 (5 bases). This CDR3 spans 13 amino acids. Trimming cost V 2 bases and J 6 bases, with 11 bases left between them. Germline V lookup: CDR1 PRHDT, CDR2 FYEKMQ (reference sequence). The CDR3 coding sequence is TGTGCCAGCAGCTTATTCCCGGGAAGCGAGCAGTACTTC. As protein: CASSLFPGSEQYF.

This clonotype was found many times. This CDR3 reads CSVVEVGGNQPQHF. CDR3 DNA sequence: TGCAGCGTTGTCGAGGTTGGAGGCAATCAGCCCCAGCATTTT. The chain joins TRBV29-1 to TRBJ1-5, with no clear D. V was cut by 4 bases and J by 2 bases, with 12 bases left in between. Germline values: CDR1 SQVTM, CDR2 ANQGSEA. The CDR3 has 14 residues.

This clonotype was seen a handful of times. The rearrangement joins TRBV12-3 or TRBV12-4 to TRBJ2-1, with D possibly matching TRBD1 (5 bases). The CDR3 consists of 14 residues. V shed 3 bases and J shed 4 bases, with 10 bases lying between them. CDR3 residues: CASSFWGSYNEQFF. In DNA, the CDR3 is TGTGCCAGCAGTTTTTGGGGCTCATACAATGAGCAGTTCTTC.

This clonotype turned up a few times. J is TRBJ2-5 and V is TRBV5-1; D is possibly TRBD1 (7 bases). V lost 2 bases, J lost 10 bases, and 15 bases lay in between. CDR3 length: 13 amino acids. Germline V gives CDR1 SGHRS, CDR2 YFSETQ. The CDR3 coding sequence is TGCGCCAGCAGCTTTAGGATCCAGGGGGGCCAGTACTTC. Its translation is CASSFRIQGGQYF.

The table lists this clonotype with a few counts. This chain connects TRBV9 to TRBJ2-3; 9 nucleotides line up with TRBD2. Germline V CDR1 and CDR2: SGDLS, YYNGEE. Trimming cost V 1 base and J 3 bases; bases outside gene matches: 3. The CDR3 is made up of 15 amino acids. This CDR3 is CASSVFSGRTDTQYF. The CDR3 region has the DNA TGTGCCAGCAGCGTATTTAGCGGGAGAACAGATACGCAGTATTTT.

This clonotype was found many times. CDR3 sequence: CASSISGDTGNTIYF. The CDR3 bases are TGCGCCAGCAGCATTAGCGGTGACACTGGAAACACCATATATTTT. This chain uses TRBV5-1 with TRBJ1-3; D gene unclear. The germline CDR1 and CDR2 sequences are SGHRS and YFSETQ. V gave up 4 bases and J gave up 2 bases, with 13 bases separating them. The CDR3 runs to 15 residues.

This clonotype turned up a few times. V gene TRBV15 combines with J gene TRBJ2-5; D possibly corresponds to TRBD1 (5 bases). The CDR3 is 15 amino acids. Trimming left V 2 bases short and J 9 bases short, with 19 bases between. In germline, CDR1 is LNHNV, CDR2 YYDKDF (reference sequence). The CDR3: CATSRFQGNLAAQYF. For the CDR3, the DNA is TGTGCCACCAGCAGATTTCAGGGAAATCTCGCGGCCCAGTACTTC.